A single sample gave rise to the 7 T cell receptor beta chains below, sequenced in a study of T cell responses to AZD1222 COVID-19 vaccine. Measured with immunoSEQ multiplex PCR; TCRdb has only the in-frame clones, and not every one. The sample has more than 80,000 clones, 85% to 90% seen once. The sequenced sample was peripheral blood, obtained on day 0 of AZD1222 vaccination. The receptors were sampled from an adult in good health.

CDR3 in amino acids: CASSEFANTEAFF. The DNA of the CDR3 is TGTGCCAGCAGTGAATTTGCGAACACTGAAGCTTTCTTT. The chain joins TRBV25-1 to TRBJ1-1; D remains unclear. The CDR3 is made up of 13 amino acids. In germline, CDR1 is MGHDK, CDR2 SYGVNS. V lost 1 base, J lost 1 base, and 4 bases lay in between.

This chain joins TRBV11-2 and TRBJ2-7; TRBD2 matches 8 bases. The V gene's germline CDR1 is SGHAT and CDR2 FQNNGV. After removal of 5 bases from V and 0 bases from J, the junction contained 6 bases not matched to a gene. The CDR3 length is 15 residues. The CDR3, as DNA: TGTGCCAGCAGCGGAGCGGGGGCCAGCTCCTACGAGCAGTACTTC. Translated: CASSGAGASSYEQYF.

The rearrangement joins TRBV7-8 to TRBJ2-7; D not resolved. CDR1 is SGHVS, CDR2 FQNEAQ, per germline. Trimming shortened V by 5 bases and J by 4 bases, and 9 bases separated the two germline ends. CDR3 length equals 12 residues. The CDR3 DNA is TGTGCCAGCAGCCCTGCGGCATACGAGCAGTACTTC. It translates to CASSPAAYEQYF.

The chain couples TRBV18 to TRBJ2-3; TRBD2 agrees at 7 bases. The length of the CDR3 is 15 residues. Germline V gene data show CDR1 as KGHSH and CDR2 as LQKENI. J lost 3 bases, V lost 1 base, and 4 bases had no gene match. The CDR3 region has the DNA TGTGCCAGCTCACCACGCGGCGGGGGTACAGATACGCAGTATTTT. This codes for CASSPRGGGTDTQYF.

The rearrangement links TRBV13 to TRBJ2-3; D is undetermined. Germline V gives CDR1 PRHDT, CDR2 FYEKMQ (reference sequence). Trimming took 2 bases from V and 2 from J, leaving 8 bases between them. The CDR3 is 14 amino acids. CDR3 nucleotides: TGTGCCAGCAGCTTATACTCCAACACAGATACGCAGTATTTT. Translation: CASSLYSNTDTQYF.

The gene calls are TRBV12-3 or TRBV12-4 and TRBJ2-2, with unresolved D. There are 12 residues in the CDR3. V lost 6 bases and J 6 bases, leaving 8 bases between the germline ends. The CDR3 is CASRLPPGELFF. The CDR3 DNA is TGTGCCAGCAGGCTTCCCCCCGGGGAGCTGTTTTTT.

V gene TRBV6-4 combines with J gene TRBJ2-7, with 7 bases matching TRBD1. This CDR3 is built from 16 residues. The V gene end was trimmed by 5 bases and the J gene end by 2 bases; junction bases not matched to a gene: 12. CDR1 is MRHNA, CDR2 SNTAGT, per germline. CDR3 loop: CASSQLQGKFAYEQYF. The CDR3 nucleotides are TGTGCCAGCAGTCAGCTACAGGGGAAATTCGCCTACGAGCAGTACTTC.